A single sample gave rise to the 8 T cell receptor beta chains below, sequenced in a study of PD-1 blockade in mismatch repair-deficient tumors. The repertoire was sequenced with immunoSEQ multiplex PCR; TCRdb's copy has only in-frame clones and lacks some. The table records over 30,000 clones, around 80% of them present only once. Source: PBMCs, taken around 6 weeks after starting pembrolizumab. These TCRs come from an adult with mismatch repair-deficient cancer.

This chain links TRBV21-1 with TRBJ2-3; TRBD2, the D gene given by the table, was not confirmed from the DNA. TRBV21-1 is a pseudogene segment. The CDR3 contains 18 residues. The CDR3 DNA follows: TGTGCCAGCAGCCCCACACCGGCTAGCGGGCGGCCTACAGATACGCAGTATTTT. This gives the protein CASSPTPASGRPTDTQYF.

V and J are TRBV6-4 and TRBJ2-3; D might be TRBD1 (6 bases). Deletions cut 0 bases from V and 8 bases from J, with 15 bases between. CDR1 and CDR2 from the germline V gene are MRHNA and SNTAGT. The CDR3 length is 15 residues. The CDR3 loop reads CASSDSVLGTSTQYF. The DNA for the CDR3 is TGTGCCAGCAGTGACTCGGTTCTGGGGACAAGTACGCAGTATTTT.

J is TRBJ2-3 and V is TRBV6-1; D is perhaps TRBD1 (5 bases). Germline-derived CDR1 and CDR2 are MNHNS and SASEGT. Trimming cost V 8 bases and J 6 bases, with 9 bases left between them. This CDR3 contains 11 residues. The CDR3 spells CASYQGDTQYF. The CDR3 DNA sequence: TGTGCCAGCTATCAGGGTGATACGCAGTATTTT.

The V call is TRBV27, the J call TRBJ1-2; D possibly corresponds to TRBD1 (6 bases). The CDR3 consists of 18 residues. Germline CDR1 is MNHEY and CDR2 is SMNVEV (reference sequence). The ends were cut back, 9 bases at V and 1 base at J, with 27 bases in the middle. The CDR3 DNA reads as TGTGCCAGTAGACCTCACTCTCGGGGACAATTTCTTAACTATGGCTACACCTTC. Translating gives CASRPHSRGQFLNYGYTF.

The CDR3 DNA follows: TGTGCCAGCAGCTTAGACAGGGCCACTGAAGCTTTCTTT. Translating gives CASSLDRATEAFF. The rearrangement uses TRBV7-2 and TRBJ1-1, with a weak D call TRBD1 (6 bases). The CDR3 extends over 13 amino acids. With 1 base removed from V and 4 bases from J, the gap between germline ends came to 7 bases. Per the germline V gene, CDR1 is SGHTA and CDR2 is FQGNSA.

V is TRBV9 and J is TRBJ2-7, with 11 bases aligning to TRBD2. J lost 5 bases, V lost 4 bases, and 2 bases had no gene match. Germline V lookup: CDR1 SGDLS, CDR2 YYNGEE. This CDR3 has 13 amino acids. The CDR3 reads CASSSTSGNEQYF. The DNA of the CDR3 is TGTGCCAGCAGCTCGACTAGCGGGAACGAGCAGTACTTC.

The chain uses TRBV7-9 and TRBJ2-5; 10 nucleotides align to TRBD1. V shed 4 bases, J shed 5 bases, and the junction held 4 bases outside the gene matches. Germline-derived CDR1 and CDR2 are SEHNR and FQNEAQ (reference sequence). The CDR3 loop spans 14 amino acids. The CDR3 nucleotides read TGTGCCAGCAGCTCGGACAGGGGGACGGAGACCCAGTACTTC. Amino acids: CASSSDRGTETQYF.

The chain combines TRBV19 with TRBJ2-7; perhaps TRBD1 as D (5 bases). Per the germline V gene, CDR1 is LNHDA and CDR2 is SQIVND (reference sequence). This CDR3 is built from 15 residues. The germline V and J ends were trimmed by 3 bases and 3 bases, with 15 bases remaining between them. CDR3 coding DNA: TGTGCCAGTAGTATTGGGCAGGGTAAGATCTACGAGCAGTACTTC. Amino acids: CASSIGQGKIYEQYF. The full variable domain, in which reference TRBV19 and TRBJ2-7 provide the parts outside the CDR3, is DGGITQSPKYLFRKEGQNVTLSCEQNLNHDAMYWYRQDPGQGLRLIYYSQIVNDFQKGDIAEGYSVSREKKESFPLTVTSAQKNPTAFYLCASSIGQGKIYEQYFGPGTRLTVT.